This TCR beta chain was captured by sequencing in a study of T cell responses to AZD1222 COVID-19 vaccine. Study-wide results and limits: Among vaccine-associated CD4 TCRs, coverage spanned spike, with dominance at 160-218 and 743-854. Nearly half of spike-specific TCRs reportedly target unmutated variant regions. Repertoire sampling occurred only after the peak T cell response.

This clone came up once. What it recognizes is unknown. CDR3 length: 13 amino acids. V shed 6 bases, J shed 7 bases, and the junction held 8 bases outside the gene matches. Germline V gives CDR1 LGHNA, CDR2 YSLEER. Profiling relied on immunoSEQ multiplex PCR, and the TCRdb table lists in-frame clones only, not all of them. The profile shows 83,000 or so clones, roughly 88% of them singletons. The sequencing here drew on peripheral blood, taken on day 0 of AZD1222 vaccination. This TCR derives from an adult in good health. The V gene is TRBV4-3, the J gene TRBJ1-2; 7 bases match TRBD1. CDR3 in DNA: TGCGCCAGCAGACCAGACAGGGAGAGTGGCTACACCTTC. It specifies CASRPDRESGYTF.